The rows below give T cell receptor beta chains drawn from one sample of a study of CD8 T cells in ankylosing spondylitis. TCRdb ran MiXCR on the 5' RACE reads and lists one entry per CDR3 protein. Among under 300,000 distinct CDR3 sequences listed, 18% were seen once. What was sequenced was blood, either unsorted or a sorted T cell fraction (not recorded which). Every receptor here comes from a male donor with ankylosing spondylitis or in good health (not recorded which). Each CDR3 is given with its conserved first and last residue. D genes are given only for firm matches. Some rows mark clone size as missing; the rest say once, few, many or name a class of expanded clone.

TRBD1,TRBV5-1,TRBJ2-7,few,CASSSTGKTYEQYF,TGCGCCAGCAGCTCGACAGGGAAAACCTACGAGCAGTACTTC
.,TRBV10-3,TRBJ2-3,few,CAISFPPPTGPSTDTQYF,TGTGCCATCAGCTTTCCACCCCCGACAGGACCTAGCACAGATACGCAGTATTTT
.,TRBV21-1,TRBJ2-5,few,CASSRPGHEYQETQYF,TGTGCCAGCAGCAGACCGGGACACGAGTACCAAGAGACCCAGTACTTC
TRBD1,TRBV4-1,TRBJ1-1,.,CASSQALDRSWNTEAFF,TGCGCCAGCAGCCAAGCCTTGGACAGGTCGTGGAACACTGAAGCTTTCTTT
TRBD2,TRBV19,TRBJ2-1,.,CASSISAAGDVEQFF,TGTGCCAGTAGTATTAGCGCCGCGGGAGACGTTGAGCAGTTCTTC
TRBD1,TRBV29-1,TRBJ1-2,.,CSVEGTGHGYTF,TGCAGCGTTGAAGGGACAGGGCATGGCTACACCTTC
.,TRBV5-6,TRBJ1-2,few,CASSFPRQSPDPNYGYTF,TGTGCCAGCAGCTTCCCTCGACAATCCCCTGACCCTAACTATGGCTACACCTTC
.,TRBV21-1,TRBJ2-5,.,CASSKAKGQETQYF,TGTGCCAGCAGCAAAGCAAAGGGACAAGAGACCCAGTACTTC
.,TRBV20-1,TRBJ2-1,few,CSATEEDSGHYNEQFF,TGCAGTGCTACCGAAGAGGACAGCGGACACTACAATGAGCAGTTCTTC
.,TRBV4-1,TRBJ1-2,few,CASSQPSRELVFGYTF,TGCGCCAGCAGCCAACCATCCAGGGAGCTGGTTTTTGGCTACACCTTC
.,TRBV5-1,TRBJ2-7,.,CASSWDLYYEQYF,TGCGCCAGCAGCTGGGACCTATACTACGAGCAGTACTTC
TRBD1,TRBV6-5,TRBJ1-2,many,CASSYSGTGSVSGYTF,TGTGCCAGCAGTTACTCCGGGACAGGGAGCGTTAGTGGCTACACCTTC
.,TRBV27,TRBJ2-2,.,CASSLVPSNTGELFF,TGTGCCAGCAGTTTAGTCCCCTCCAACACCGGGGAGCTGTTTTTT
TRBD1,TRBV4-3,TRBJ2-7,once,CASSQDGGTGDEQYF,TGCGCCAGCAGCCAAGATGGAGGGACAGGGGACGAGCAGTACTTC
.,TRBV6-1,TRBJ1-3,.,CASRFRDRTLGNTIYF,TGTGCCAGCAGGTTCCGGGACCGAACACTTGGAAACACCATATATTTT
TRBD1,TRBV20-1,TRBJ2-7,many,CSARGDRDRGYEQYF,TGCAGTGCTAGAGGAGACCGGGACAGGGGTTACGAGCAGTACTTC
.,TRBV12-3/TRBV12-4,TRBJ1-1,few,CASNPLGALGTEAFF,TGTGCCAGCAACCCCCTGGGGGCTCTCGGCACTGAAGCTTTCTTT
TRBD1,TRBV5-1,TRBJ1-2,few,CASRTNPRDRYYNYGYTF,TGCGCCAGCAGGACTAACCCCCGGGACAGATACTATAACTATGGCTACACCTTC
TRBD2,TRBV27,TRBJ2-7,.,CASGLLAGASYEQYF,TGTGCCAGCGGACTCCTAGCGGGAGCATCCTACGAGCAGTACTTC
.,TRBV20-1,TRBJ2-4,once,CSARDGETELAKNIQYF,TGCAGTGCTAGAGATGGTGAAACTGAACTAGCCAAAAACATTCAGTACTTC